These 7 T cell receptor beta chains share one sample of origin, sequenced in a study of CD8 T cells in ankylosing spondylitis. Via MiXCR, TCRdb re-called the 5' RACE reads, giving one row per CDR3 protein. This sample yields hundreds of thousands of distinct CDR3 sequences, of which roughly a third are seen a single time; about 4.2% belongs to the top ten. Sequences were obtained from blood, either unsorted or a sorted T cell fraction (not recorded which). The receptor set was obtained from a male donor with ankylosing spondylitis or in good health (not recorded which).

The V and J genes are TRBV20-1 and TRBJ1-5; D possibly corresponds to TRBD1 (6 bases). The CDR3 sequence is 17 residues long. The germline CDR1 and CDR2 sequences are DFQATT and SNEGSKA (reference sequence). V lost 3 bases and J lost 1, with 19 bases in between. The CDR3: CSARSGQGLVSNQPQHF. CDR3 in DNA: TGCAGTGCTAGGAGTGGTCAGGGGTTAGTCAGCAATCAGCCCCAGCATTTT.

This clonotype has only a few counts. The chain links TRBV5-1 to TRBJ1-1; D call uncertain. Germline values: CDR1 SGHRS, CDR2 YFSETQ. This CDR3 contains 14 residues. V was cut by 4 bases and J by 0 bases, with 10 bases left in between. CDR3 in DNA: TGCGCCAGCAGCCACCACACCTTGAACACTGAAGCTTTCTTT. This sequence encodes CASSHHTLNTEAFF.

This chain connects TRBV20-1 to TRBJ2-3, with 9 bases that match TRBD2. Germline assignment: CDR1 DFQATT and CDR2 SNEGSKA (reference sequence). V trimming: 6 bases; J trimming: 0 bases; junction bases outside the gene matches: 7. The CDR3 runs to 15 residues. The CDR3 is CSAGLAGPSTDTQYF. In nucleotides, the CDR3 is TGCAGTGCGGGGCTAGCGGGGCCTAGCACAGATACGCAGTATTTT.

The chain's CDR3 is CSATPGRSYGYTF. The CDR3 DNA reads as TGCAGTGCTACCCCGGGGCGCTCCTATGGCTACACCTTC. The chain is built from TRBV20-1 and TRBJ1-2; TRBD1 might be the D (5 bases). The V end was cut by 4 bases, the J end by 4 bases, with 13 bases between. Per germline, CDR1 DFQATT and CDR2 SNEGSKA (reference sequence). CDR3 length equals 13 residues.

This clonotype was detected a few times. DNA for the CDR3: TGCAGCGTGCGACAAGCCAAAAACATTCAGTACTTC. It specifies CSVRQAKNIQYF. The V and J genes are TRBV29-1 and TRBJ2-4; D ambiguous. CDR1 and CDR2 from the germline V gene are SQVTM and ANQGSEA. Trimming pared 6 bases from V and 0 bases from J, leaving 6 bases between. The CDR3 is 12 residues long.

This chain uses TRBV29-1 with TRBJ2-5; D gene unclear. The CDR3 runs to 13 residues. Germline V gene data show CDR1 as SQVTM and CDR2 as ANQGSEA. V lost 3 bases and J 4 bases, leaving 12 bases between the germline ends. CDR3: CSVDVVGRETQYF. The DNA of the CDR3 is TGCAGCGTTGACGTGGTAGGCCGAGAGACCCAGTACTTC.

The J gene is TRBJ1-4, the V gene TRBV7-9, with D possibly matching TRBD1 (5 bases). Germline CDR1 reads SEHNR; CDR2 reads FQNEAQ (reference sequence). The CDR3 spans 14 residues. V shed 2 bases and J shed 8 bases, with 12 bases lying between them. CDR3 in DNA: TGTGCCAGCAGCTTACCAGGGCTGGGGGAAAAACTGTTTTTT. It codes for CASSLPGLGEKLFF. Looking up the rest from reference TRBV7-9 and TRBJ1-4 gives the full variable domain: DTGVSQNPRHKITKRGQNVTFRCDPISEHNRLYWYRQTLGQGPEFLTYFQNEAQLEKSRLLSDRFSAERPKGSFSTLEIQRTEQGDSAMYLCASSLPGLGEKLFFGSGTQLSVL.